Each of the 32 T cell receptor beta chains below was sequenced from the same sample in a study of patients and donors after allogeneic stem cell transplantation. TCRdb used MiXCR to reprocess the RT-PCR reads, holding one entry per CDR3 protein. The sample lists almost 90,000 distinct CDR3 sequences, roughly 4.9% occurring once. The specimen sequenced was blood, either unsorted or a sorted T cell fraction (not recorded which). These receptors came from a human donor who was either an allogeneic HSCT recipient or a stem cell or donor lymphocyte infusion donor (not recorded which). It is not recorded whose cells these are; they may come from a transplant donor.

CDR3 sequence reads: CASTATGGYEQYF. CDR3 DNA sequence: TGTGCCAGCACTGCGACAGGGGGCTACGAGCAGTACTTC. The rearrangement links TRBV2 to TRBJ2-7; 9 nucleotides line up with TRBD1. The V gene's germline CDR1 is SNHLY and CDR2 FYNNEI. The CDR3 has 13 residues. After removal of 7 bases from V and 3 bases from J, the junction contained 4 bases not matched to a gene.

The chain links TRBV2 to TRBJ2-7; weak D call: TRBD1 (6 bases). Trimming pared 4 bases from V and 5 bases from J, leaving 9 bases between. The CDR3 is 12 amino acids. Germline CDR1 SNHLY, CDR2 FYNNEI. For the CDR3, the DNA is TGTGCCAGCAGTGTACAGGGCAACGAGCAGTACTTC. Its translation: CASSVQGNEQYF.

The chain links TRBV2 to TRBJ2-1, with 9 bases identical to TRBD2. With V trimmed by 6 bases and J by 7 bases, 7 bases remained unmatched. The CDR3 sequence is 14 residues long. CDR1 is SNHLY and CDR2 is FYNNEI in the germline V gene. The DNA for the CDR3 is TGTGCCAGCAGGGGCGGGGGGGCTTGGAATGAGCAGTTCTTC. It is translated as CASRGGGAWNEQFF.

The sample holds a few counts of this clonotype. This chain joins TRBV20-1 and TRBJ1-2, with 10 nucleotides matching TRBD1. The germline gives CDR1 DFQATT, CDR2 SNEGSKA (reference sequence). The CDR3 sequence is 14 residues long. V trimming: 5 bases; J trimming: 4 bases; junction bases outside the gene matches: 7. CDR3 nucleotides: TGCAGTGCTCCGACAGGGGGCTTTACCTATGGCTACACCTTC. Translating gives CSAPTGGFTYGYTF.

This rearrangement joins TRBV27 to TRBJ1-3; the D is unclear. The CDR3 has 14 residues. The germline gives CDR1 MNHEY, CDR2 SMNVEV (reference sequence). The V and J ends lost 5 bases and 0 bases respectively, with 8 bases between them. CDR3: CASSTRSSGNTIYF. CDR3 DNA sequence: TGTGCCAGCAGTACCCGGAGCTCTGGAAACACCATATATTTT.

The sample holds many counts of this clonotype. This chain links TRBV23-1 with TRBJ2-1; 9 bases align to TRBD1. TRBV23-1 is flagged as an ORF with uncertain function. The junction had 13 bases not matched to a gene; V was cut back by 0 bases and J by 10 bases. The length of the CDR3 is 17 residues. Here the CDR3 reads CASSQSTGTGRKWEQFF. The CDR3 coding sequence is TGCGCCAGCAGTCAATCCACCGGGACAGGGCGAAAATGGGAGCAGTTCTTC.

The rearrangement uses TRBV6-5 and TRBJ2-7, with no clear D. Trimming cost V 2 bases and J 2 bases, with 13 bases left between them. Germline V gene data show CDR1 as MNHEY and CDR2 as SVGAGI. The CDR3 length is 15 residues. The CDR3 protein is CASSYLPGPAYEQYF. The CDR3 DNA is TGTGCCAGCAGTTACCTCCCAGGACCGGCCTACGAGCAGTACTTC.

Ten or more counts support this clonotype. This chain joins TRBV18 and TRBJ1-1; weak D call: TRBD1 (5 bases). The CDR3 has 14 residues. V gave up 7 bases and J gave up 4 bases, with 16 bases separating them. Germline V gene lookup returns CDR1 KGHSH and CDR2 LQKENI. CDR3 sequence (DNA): TGTGCCAGCTTCACCCTGCGGGGCCTCACTGAAGCTTTCTTT. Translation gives CASFTLRGLTEAFF.

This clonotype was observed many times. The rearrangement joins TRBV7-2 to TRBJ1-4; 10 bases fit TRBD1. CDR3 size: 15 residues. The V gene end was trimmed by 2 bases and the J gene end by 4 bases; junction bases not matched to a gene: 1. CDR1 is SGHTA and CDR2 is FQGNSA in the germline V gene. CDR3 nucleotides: TGTGCCAGCAGCTTATGGACAGGGGGTAATGAAAAACTGTTTTTT. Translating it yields CASSLWTGGNEKLFF.

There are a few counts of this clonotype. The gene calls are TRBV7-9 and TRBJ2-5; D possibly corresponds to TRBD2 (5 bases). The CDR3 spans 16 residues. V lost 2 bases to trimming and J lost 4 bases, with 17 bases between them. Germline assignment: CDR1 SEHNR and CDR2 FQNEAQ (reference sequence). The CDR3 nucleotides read TGTGCCAGCAGCTTAACCCGCGCGGGTTTTGGAGAGACCCAGTACTTC. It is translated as CASSLTRAGFGETQYF.

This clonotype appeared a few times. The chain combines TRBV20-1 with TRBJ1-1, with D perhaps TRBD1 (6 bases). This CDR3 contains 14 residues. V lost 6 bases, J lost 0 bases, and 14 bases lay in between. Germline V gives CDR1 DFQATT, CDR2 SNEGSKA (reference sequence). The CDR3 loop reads CSAFPGAVNTEAFF. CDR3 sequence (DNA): TGCAGTGCCTTTCCGGGGGCGGTGAACACTGAAGCTTTCTTT.

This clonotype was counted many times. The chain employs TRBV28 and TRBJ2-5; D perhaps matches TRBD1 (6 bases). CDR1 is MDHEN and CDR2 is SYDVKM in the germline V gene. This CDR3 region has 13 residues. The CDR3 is CPHHRTAPETQYF. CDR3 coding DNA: TGTCCCCACCATAGGACAGCCCCAGAGACCCAGTACTTC.

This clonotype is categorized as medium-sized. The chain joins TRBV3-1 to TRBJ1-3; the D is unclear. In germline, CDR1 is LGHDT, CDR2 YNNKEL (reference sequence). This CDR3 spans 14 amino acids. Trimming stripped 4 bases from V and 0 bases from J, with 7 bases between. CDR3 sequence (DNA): TGTGCCAGCAGCCCGCGGGGCTCTGGAAACACCATATATTTT. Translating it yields CASSPRGSGNTIYF. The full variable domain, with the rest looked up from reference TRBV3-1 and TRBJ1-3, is DTAVSQTPKYLVTQMGNDKSIKCEQNLGHDTMYWYKQDSKKFLKIMFSYNNKELIINETVPNRFSPKSPDKAHLNLHINSLELGDSAVYFCASSPRGSGNTIYFGEGSWLTVV.

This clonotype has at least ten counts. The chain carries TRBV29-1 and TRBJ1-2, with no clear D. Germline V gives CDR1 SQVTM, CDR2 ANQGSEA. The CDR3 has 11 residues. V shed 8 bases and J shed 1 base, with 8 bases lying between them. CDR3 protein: CSSGSNYGYTF. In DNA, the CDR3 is TGCAGCTCTGGAAGTAACTATGGCTACACCTTC.

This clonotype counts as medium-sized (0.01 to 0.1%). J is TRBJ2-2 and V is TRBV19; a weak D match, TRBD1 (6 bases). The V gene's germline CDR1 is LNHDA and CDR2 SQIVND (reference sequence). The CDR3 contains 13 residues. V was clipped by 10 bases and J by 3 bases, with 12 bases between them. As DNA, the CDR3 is TGTGCCACCCTACAGGGCCACACCGGGGAGCTGTTTTTT. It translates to CATLQGHTGELFF.

CDR3 in amino acids: CASRPQGSANEKLFF. The DNA for the CDR3 is TGTGCCAGCAGGCCACAGGGGAGCGCTAATGAAAAACTGTTTTTT. The chain employs TRBV6-1 and TRBJ1-4; 7 positions match TRBD1. The V and J ends lost 6 bases and 3 bases, in that order; junction bases with no gene match: 7. The CDR3 is 15 amino acids. From germline, CDR1 is MNHNS and CDR2 SASEGT.

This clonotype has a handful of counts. The CDR3 loop is CATSRERGGSYGYTF. The CDR3 DNA is TGTGCCACCAGCAGAGAACGCGGCGGGAGTTATGGCTACACCTTC. The V and J genes are TRBV15 and TRBJ1-2; D uncertain. Trimming pared 0 bases from V and 5 bases from J, leaving 13 bases between. Germline loops: CDR1 LNHNV, CDR2 YYDKDF (reference sequence). This CDR3 is built from 15 residues.

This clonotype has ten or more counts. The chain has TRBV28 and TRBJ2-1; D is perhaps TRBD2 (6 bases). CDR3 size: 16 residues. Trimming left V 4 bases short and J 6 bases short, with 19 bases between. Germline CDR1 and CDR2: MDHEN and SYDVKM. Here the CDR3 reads CASSSPGTLLGNEQFF. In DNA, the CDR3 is TGTGCCAGCAGTTCCCCCGGGACTCTTCTTGGCAATGAGCAGTTCTTC.

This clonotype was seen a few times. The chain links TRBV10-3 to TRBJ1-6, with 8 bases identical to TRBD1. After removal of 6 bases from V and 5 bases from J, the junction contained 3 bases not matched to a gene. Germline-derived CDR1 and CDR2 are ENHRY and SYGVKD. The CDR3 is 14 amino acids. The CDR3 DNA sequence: TGTGCCATCAGGCAGGACAGGGATAATTCACCCCTCCACTTT. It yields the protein CAIRQDRDNSPLHF.

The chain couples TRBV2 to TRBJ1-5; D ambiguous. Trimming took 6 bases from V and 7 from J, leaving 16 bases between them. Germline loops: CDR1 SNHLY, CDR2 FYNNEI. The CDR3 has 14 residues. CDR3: CASSDRTRAQPQHF. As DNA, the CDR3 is TGTGCCAGCAGCGACCGGACCCGGGCGCAGCCCCAGCATTTT.

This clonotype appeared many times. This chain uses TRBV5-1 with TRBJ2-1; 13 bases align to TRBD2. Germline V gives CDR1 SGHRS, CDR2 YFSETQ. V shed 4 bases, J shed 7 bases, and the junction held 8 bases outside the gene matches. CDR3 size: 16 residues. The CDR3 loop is CASSARTSGGGNEQFF. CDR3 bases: TGCGCCAGCAGCGCTCGGACTAGCGGGGGCGGGAATGAGCAGTTCTTC.

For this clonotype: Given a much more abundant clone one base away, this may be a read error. In DNA form, the CDR3 reads TGCGCCATCACAGCGGGAGCCCACACAGATACGCAGTATTTT. Protein sequence: CAITAGAHTDTQYF. V and J are TRBV10-2 and TRBJ2-3; 8 nucleotides align to TRBD2. Germline values: CDR1 WSHSY, CDR2 SAAADI. The J segment lost 2 bases and the V segment lost 10 bases, leaving 8 bases of the junction unmatched. This CDR3 spans 14 amino acids.

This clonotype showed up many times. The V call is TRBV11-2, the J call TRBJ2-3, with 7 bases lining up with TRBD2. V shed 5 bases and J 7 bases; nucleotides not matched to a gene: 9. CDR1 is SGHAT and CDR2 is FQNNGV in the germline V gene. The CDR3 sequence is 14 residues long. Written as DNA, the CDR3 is TGTGCCAGCAGCCCATCGCGGGAGCTGAATACGCAGTATTTT. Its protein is CASSPSRELNTQYF.

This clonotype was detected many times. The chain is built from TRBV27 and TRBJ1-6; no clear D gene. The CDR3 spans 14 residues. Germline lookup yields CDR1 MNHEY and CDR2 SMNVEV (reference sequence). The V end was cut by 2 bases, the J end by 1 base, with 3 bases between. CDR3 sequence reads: CASSLNSYNSPLHF. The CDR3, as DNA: TGTGCCAGCAGTTTAAATTCCTATAATTCACCCCTCCACTTT.

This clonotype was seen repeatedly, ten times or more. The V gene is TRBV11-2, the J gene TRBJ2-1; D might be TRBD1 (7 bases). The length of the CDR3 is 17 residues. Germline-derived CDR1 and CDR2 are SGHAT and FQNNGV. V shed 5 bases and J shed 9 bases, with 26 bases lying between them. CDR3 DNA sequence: TGTGCCAGCAGCACTAGGCAGGGGGGCCTTAGTGCGGCTGAGCAGTTCTTC. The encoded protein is CASSTRQGGLSAAEQFF.

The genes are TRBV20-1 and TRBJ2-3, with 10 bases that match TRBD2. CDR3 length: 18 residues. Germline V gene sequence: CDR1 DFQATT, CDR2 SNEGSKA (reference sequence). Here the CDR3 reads CSALGFSGGQPPTDTQYF. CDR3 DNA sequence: TGCAGCGCTCTAGGTTTTAGCGGGGGGCAACCTCCCACAGATACGCAGTATTTT.

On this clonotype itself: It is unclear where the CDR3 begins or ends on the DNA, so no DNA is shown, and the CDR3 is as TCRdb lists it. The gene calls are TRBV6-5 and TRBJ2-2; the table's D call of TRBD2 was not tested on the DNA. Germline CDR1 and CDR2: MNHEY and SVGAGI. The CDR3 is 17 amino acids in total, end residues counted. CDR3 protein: CASSYSCGRAGRGAVFF.

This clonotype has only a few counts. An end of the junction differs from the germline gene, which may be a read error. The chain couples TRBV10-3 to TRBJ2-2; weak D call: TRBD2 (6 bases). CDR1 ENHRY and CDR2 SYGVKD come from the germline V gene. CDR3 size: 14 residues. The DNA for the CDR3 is TGTGCCAGCAGTTCGGGAGCCCGAACCGGGGAGCTGTTTTTT. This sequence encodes CASSSGARTGELFF.

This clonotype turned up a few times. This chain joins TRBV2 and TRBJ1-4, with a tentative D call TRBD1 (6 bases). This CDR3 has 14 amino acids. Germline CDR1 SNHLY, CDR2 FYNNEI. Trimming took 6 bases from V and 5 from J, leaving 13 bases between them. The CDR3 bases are TGTGCCAGCAGGGAGGGGGGCCCGAATGAAAAACTGTTTTTT. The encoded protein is CASREGGPNEKLFF.

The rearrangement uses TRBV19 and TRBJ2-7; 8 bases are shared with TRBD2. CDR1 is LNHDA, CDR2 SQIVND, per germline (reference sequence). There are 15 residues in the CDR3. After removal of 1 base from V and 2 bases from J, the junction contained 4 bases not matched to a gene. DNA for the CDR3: TGTGCCAGTAGTATAGGTCCGGGAGGGGCCTACGAGCAGTACTTC. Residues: CASSIGPGGAYEQYF.

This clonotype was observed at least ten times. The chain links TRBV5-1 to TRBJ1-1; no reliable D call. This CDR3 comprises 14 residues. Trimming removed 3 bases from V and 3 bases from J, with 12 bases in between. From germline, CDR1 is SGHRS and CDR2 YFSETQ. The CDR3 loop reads CASSSGRVDTEAFF. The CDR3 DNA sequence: TGCGCCAGCAGCTCCGGGAGGGTTGACACTGAAGCTTTCTTT.

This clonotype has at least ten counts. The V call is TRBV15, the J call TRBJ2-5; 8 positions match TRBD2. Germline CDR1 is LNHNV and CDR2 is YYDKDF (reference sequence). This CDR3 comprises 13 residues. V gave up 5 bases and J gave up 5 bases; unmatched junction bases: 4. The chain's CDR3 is CATSSRLAETQYF. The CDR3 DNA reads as TGTGCCACCAGCTCTCGACTAGCGGAGACCCAGTACTTC.